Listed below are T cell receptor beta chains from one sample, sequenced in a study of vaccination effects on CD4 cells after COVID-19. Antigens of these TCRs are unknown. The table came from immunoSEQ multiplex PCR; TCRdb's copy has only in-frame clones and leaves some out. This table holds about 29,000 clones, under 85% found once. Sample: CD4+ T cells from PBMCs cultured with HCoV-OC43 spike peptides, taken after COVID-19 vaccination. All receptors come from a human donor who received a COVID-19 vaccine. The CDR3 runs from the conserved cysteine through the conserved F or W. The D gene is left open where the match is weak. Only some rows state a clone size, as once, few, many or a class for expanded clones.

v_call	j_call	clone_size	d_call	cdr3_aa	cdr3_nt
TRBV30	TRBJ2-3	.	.	CACHRRAITQYF	TGTGCCTGCCACCGCCGGGCGATAACGCAGTATTTT
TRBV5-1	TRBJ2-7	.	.	CASSLDTDSYEQYF	TGCGCCAGCAGCTTGGATACTGATTCCTACGAGCAGTACTTC
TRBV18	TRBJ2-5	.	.	CASSPPGEETQYF	TGTGCCAGCTCACCACCAGGGGAAGAGACCCAGTACTTC
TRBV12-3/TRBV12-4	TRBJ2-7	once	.	CASSSGFWEQYF	TGTGCCAGCAGTTCAGGGTTCTGGGAGCAGTACTTC
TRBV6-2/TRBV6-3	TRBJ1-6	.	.	CASSPPGDWDNSPLHF	TGTGCCAGCAGTCCGCCGGGGGATTGGGATAATTCACCCCTCCACTTT
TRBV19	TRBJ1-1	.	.	CASSVKGDTEAFF	TGTGCCAGTAGTGTAAAGGGGGACACTGAAGCTTTCTTT
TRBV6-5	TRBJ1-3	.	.	CASRGSGNTIYF	TGTGCCAGCCGGGGCTCTGGAAACACCATATATTTT
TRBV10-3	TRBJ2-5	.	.	CAITNRASETQYF	TGTGCCATCACCAACCGAGCGTCGGAGACCCAGTACTTC
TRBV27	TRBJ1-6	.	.	CASSLGYGLVNSPLHF	TGTGCCAGCAGTTTAGGGTACGGCCTGGTGAATTCACCCCTCCACTTT
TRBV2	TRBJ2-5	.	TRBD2	CASKRTSGNQETQYF	TGTGCCAGCAAACGGACTAGCGGAAACCAAGAGACCCAGTACTTC
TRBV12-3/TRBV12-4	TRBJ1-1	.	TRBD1	CASGRQGFTEAFF	TGTGCCAGCGGGAGACAGGGATTCACTGAAGCTTTCTTT
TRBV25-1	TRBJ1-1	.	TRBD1	CASSKQGALMAFF	TGTGCCAGCAGTAAACAGGGGGCTCTCATGGCTTTCTTT
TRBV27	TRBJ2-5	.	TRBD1	CASSATGARETQYF	TGTGCCAGCAGCGCAACAGGGGCTCGAGAGACCCAGTACTTC
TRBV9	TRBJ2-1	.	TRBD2	CASSQTAGLAGNEQFF	TGTGCCAGCAGCCAAACAGCGGGACTAGCGGGCAATGAGCAGTTCTTC
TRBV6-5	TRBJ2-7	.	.	CASSQGSYEQYF	TGTGCCAGCAGTCAGGGCTCCTACGAGCAGTACTTC